This T cell receptor (beta chain) was sequenced in a study of blood T cell repertoires in COVID-19. The CDR3 extends over 13 amino acids. V lost 4 bases to trimming and J lost 4 bases, with 10 bases between them. The germline CDR1 and CDR2 sequences are SGHNT and YYREEE (reference sequence). The table came from immunoSEQ multiplex PCR; TCRdb's copy has only in-frame clones and leaves some out. This sample carries more than 250,000 clones, more than 90% of them seen once, and the ten largest clones take about 18%. This rearrangement joins TRBV5-4 to TRBJ2-3, with a weak D call TRBD2 (6 bases). Sequenced input: PBMCs or T cells enriched from blood (not recorded which). The sequence was collected from a woman in her twenties or thirties who had recovered from COVID-19. For the CDR3, the DNA is TGTGCCAGCAGCCTCCCGGGGGCAGATACGCAGTATTTT. Its protein is CASSLPGADTQYF.